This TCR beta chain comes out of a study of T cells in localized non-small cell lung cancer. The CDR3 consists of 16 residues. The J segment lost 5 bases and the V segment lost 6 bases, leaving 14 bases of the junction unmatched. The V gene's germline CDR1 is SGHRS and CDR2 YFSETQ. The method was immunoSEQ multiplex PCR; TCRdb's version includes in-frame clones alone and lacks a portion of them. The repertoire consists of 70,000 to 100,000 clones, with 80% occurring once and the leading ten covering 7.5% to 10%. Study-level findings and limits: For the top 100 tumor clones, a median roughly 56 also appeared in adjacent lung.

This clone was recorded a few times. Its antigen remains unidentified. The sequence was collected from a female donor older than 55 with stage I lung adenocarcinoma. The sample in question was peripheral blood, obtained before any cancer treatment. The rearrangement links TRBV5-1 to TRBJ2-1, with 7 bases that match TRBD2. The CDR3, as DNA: TGCGCCAGCATCCCCCTCCTAGCGGAGGGGCACAATGAGCAGTTCTTC. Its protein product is CASIPLLAEGHNEQFF.